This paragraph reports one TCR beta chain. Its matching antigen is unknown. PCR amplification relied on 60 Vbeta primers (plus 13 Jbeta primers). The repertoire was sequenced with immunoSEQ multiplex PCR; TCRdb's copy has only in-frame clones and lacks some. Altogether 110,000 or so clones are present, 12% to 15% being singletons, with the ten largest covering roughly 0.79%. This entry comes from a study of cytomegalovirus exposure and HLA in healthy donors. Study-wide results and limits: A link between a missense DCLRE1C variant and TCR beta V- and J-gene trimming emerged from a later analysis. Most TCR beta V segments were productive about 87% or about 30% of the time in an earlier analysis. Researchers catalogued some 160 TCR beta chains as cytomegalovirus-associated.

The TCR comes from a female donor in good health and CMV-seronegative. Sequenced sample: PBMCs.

CDR3 amino acids: CASSVQGSNTEAFF. The CDR3 nucleotides are TGTGCCAGCAGTGTACAGGGTTCCAACACTGAAGCTTTCTTT. The chain recombines TRBV2 with TRBJ1-1, with D maybe TRBD1 (6 bases). The V gene's germline CDR1 is SNHLY and CDR2 FYNNEI. This CDR3 comprises 14 residues. V was trimmed by 4 bases and J by 2 bases, leaving 11 bases between them.